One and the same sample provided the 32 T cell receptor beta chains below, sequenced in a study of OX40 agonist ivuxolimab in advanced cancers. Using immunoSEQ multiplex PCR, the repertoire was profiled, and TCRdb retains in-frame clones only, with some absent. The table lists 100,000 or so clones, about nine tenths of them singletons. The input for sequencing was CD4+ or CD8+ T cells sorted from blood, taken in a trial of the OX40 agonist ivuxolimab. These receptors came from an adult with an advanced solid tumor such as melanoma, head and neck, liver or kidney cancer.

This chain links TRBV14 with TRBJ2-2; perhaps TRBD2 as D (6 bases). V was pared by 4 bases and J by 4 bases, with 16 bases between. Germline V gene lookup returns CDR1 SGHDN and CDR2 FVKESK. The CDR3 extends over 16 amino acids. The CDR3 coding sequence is TGTGCCAGCAGCCCTGGGACTGGCGTAGGCACCGGGGAGCTGTTTTTT. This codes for CASSPGTGVGTGELFF.

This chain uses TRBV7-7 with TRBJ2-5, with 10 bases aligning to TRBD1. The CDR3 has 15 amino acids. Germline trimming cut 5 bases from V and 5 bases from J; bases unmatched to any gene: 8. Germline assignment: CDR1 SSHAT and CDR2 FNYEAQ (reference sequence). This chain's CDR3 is CASSAGTGEGETQYF. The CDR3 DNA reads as TGTGCCAGCAGCGCCGGGACAGGGGAGGGGGAGACCCAGTACTTC.

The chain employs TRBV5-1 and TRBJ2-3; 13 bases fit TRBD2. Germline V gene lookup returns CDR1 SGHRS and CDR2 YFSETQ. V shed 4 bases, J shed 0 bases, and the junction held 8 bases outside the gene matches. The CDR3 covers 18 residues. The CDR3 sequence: CASSRTGTSGASTDTQYF. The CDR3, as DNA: TGCGCCAGCAGCCGAACTGGGACTAGCGGGGCTAGCACAGATACGCAGTATTTT.

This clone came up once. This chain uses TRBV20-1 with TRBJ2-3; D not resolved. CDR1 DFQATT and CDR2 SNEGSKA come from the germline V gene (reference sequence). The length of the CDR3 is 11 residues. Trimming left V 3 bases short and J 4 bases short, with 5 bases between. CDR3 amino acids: CSASTPDTQYF. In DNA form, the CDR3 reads TGCAGTGCTAGCACTCCAGATACGCAGTATTTT.

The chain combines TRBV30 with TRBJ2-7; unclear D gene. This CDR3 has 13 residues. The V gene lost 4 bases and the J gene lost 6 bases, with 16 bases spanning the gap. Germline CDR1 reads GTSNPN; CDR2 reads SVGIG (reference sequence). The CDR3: CAWTLTGSGEQYF. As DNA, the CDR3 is TGTGCCTGGACCTTAACTGGGTCCGGCGAGCAGTACTTC.

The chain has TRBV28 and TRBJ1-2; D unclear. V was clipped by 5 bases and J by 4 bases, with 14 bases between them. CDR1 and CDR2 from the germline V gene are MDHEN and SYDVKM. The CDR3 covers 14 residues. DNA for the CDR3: TGTGCCAGCAGTCTCCAAGCGATCCGCTATGGCTACACCTTC. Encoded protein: CASSLQAIRYGYTF.

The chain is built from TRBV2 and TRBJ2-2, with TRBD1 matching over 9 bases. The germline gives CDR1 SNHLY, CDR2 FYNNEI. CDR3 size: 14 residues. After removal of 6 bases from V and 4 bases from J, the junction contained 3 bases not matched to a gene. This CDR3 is CASSRDRATGELFF. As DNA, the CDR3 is TGTGCCAGCAGCCGGGACAGGGCCACCGGGGAGCTGTTTTTT.

CDR3 protein: CASSYFGTSGVQTQYF. The CDR3 DNA reads TGTGCCAGCAGTTACTTCGGAACTAGCGGGGTCCAGACCCAGTACTTC. The gene calls are TRBV6-5 and TRBJ2-5; 10 bases match TRBD2. This CDR3 comprises 16 residues. Germline-derived CDR1 and CDR2 are MNHEY and SVGAGI. Germline trimming cut 1 base from V and 6 bases from J; bases unmatched to any gene: 8.

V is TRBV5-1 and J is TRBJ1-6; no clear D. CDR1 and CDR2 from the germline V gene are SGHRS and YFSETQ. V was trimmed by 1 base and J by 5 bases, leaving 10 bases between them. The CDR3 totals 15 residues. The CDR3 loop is CASSLSGFNNSPLHF. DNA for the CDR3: TGCGCCAGCAGCTTGTCGGGGTTCAATAATTCACCCCTCCACTTT.

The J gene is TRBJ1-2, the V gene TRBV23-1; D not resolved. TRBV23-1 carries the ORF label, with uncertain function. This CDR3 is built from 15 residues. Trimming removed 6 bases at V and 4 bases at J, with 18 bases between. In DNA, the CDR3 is TGCGCCAGCAGCCCGGGAAGGCCGCTCGTCTATGGCTACACCTTC. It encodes CASSPGRPLVYGYTF.

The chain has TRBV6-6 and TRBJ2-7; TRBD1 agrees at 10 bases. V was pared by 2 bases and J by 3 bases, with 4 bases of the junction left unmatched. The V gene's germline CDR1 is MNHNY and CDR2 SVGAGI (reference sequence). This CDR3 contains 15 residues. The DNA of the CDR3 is TGTGCCAGCAGTTACCAGGACAGGGGGTTCTACGAGCAGTACTTC. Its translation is CASSYQDRGFYEQYF.

For the CDR3, the DNA is TGCGCCAGCAGCGCGAACGCGAGAGCCGGGGCCCAGCCCATATATTTT. Protein: CASSANARAGAQPIYF. The J gene is TRBJ1-3, the V gene TRBV5-1, with D possibly TRBD1 on 5 matching bases. V was clipped by 4 bases and J by 11 bases, with 25 bases between them. CDR1 is SGHRS, CDR2 YFSETQ, per germline. The CDR3 totals 16 residues. Variable domain in full (rest from reference TRBV5-1 and TRBJ1-3): KAGVTQTPRYLIKTRGQQVTLSCSPISGHRSVSWYQQTPGQGLQFLFEYFSETQRNKGNFPGRFSGRQFSNSRSEMNVSTLELGDSALYLCASSANARAGAQPIYFGEGSWLTVV.

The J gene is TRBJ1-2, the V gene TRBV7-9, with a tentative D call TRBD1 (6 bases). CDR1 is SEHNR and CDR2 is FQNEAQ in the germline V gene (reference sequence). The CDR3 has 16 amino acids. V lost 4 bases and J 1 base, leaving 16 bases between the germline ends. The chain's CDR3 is CASSSWVGANNYGYTF. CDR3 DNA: TGTGCCAGCAGCTCCTGGGTGGGGGCCAATAACTATGGCTACACCTTC.

For the CDR3, the DNA is TGCGCCAGCAGCAAGTACCAGGGGAAAGACCGTTATGGCTACACCTTC. Its protein is CASSKYQGKDRYGYTF. This chain links TRBV5-1 with TRBJ1-2; TRBD1 might be the D (6 bases). The CDR3 totals 16 residues. V lost 4 bases, J lost 5 bases, and 21 bases lay in between. Per the germline V gene, CDR1 is SGHRS and CDR2 is YFSETQ.

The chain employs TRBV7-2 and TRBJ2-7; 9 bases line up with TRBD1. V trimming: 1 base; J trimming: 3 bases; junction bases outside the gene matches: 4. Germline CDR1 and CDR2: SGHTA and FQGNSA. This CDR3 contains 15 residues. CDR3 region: CASSLGGQGGYEQYF. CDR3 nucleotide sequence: TGTGCCAGCAGCTTAGGGGGACAGGGCGGCTACGAGCAGTACTTC.

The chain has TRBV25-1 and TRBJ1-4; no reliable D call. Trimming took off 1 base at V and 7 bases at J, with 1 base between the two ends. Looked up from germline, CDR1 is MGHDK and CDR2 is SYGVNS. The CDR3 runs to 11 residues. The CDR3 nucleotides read TGTGCCAGCAGTGAATTTGAAAAACTGTTTTTT. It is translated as CASSEFEKLFF.

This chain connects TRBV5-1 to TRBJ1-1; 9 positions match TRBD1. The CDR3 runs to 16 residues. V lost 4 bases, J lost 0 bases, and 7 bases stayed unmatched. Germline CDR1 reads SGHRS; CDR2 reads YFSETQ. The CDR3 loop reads CASSRGTGSMNTEAFF. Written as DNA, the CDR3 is TGCGCCAGCAGCCGCGGGACAGGGAGTATGAACACTGAAGCTTTCTTT. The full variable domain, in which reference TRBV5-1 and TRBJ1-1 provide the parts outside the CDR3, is KAGVTQTPRYLIKTRGQQVTLSCSPISGHRSVSWYQQTPGQGLQFLFEYFSETQRNKGNFPGRFSGRQFSNSRSEMNVSTLELGDSALYLCASSRGTGSMNTEAFFGQGTRLTVV.

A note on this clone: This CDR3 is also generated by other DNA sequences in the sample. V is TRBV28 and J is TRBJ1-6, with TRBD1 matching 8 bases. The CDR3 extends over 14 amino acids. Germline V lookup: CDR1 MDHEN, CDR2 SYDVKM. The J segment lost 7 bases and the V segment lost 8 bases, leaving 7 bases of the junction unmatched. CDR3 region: CASGQGWGNSPLHF. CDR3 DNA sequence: TGTGCCAGCGGACAGGGTTGGGGGAATTCACCCCTCCACTTT.

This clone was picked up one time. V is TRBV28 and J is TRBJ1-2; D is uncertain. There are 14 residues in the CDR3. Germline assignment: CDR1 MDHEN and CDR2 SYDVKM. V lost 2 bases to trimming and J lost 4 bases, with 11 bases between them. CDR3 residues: CASSLPPVGYGYTF. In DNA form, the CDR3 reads TGTGCCAGCAGTTTACCTCCGGTGGGCTATGGCTACACCTTC.

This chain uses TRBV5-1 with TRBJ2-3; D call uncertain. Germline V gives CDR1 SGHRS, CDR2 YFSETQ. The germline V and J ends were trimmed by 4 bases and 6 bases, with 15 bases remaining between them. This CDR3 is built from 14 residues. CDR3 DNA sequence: TGCGCCAGCAGCGGGATTCAGATAACTGATACGCAGTATTTT. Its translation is CASSGIQITDTQYF.

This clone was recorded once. CDR3 bases: TGCGCCAGCAGCTTGGAACTAGCGGGGGGCTACAATGAGCAGTTCTTC. Translated: CASSLELAGGYNEQFF. The chain uses TRBV5-1 and TRBJ2-1; 12 bases line up with TRBD2. Per the germline V gene, CDR1 is SGHRS and CDR2 is YFSETQ. The CDR3 extends over 16 amino acids. V trimming: 0 bases; J trimming: 3 bases; junction bases outside the gene matches: 1.

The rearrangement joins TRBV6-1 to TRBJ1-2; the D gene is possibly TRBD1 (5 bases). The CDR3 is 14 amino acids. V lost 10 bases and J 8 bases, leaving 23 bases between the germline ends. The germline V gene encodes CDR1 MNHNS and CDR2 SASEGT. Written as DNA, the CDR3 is TGTGCCACCTCCGACTTGGGGGGATCAAGGGGCTACACCTTC. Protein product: CATSDLGGSRGYTF.

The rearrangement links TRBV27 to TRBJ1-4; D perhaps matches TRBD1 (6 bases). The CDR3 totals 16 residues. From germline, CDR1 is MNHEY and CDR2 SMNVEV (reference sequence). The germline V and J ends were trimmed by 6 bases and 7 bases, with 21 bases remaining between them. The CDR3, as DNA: TGTGCCAGCAGCTCGTTTGGGGGCCAGGGCATTGAAAAACTGTTTTTT. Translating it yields CASSSFGGQGIEKLFF.

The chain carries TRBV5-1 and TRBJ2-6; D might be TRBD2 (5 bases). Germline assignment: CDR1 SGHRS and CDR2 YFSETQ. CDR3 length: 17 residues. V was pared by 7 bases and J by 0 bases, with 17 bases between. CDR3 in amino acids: CASRLSSGNSGANVLTF. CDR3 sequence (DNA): TGCGCCAGCCGATTATCGTCGGGGAACTCTGGGGCCAACGTCCTGACTTTC.

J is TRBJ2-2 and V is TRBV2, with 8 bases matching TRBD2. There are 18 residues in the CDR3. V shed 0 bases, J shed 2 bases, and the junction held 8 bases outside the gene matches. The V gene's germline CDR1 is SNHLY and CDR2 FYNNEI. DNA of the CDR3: TGTGCCAGCAGTGAAGCGCGGCGGCTAGCGGGTAACACCGGGGAGCTGTTTTTT. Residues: CASSEARRLAGNTGELFF.

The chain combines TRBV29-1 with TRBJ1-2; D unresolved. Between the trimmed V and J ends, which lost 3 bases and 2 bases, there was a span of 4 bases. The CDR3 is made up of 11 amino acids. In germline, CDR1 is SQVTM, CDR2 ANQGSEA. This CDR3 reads CSVDQNYGYTF. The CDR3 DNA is TGCAGCGTTGATCAGAACTATGGCTACACCTTC.

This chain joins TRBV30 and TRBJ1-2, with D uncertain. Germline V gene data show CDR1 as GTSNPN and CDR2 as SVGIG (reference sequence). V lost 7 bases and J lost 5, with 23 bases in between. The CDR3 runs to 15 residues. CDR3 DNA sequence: TGTGCCTCGGGCGGCAGCCCCCTAACAATTTATGGCTACACCTTC. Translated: CASGGSPLTIYGYTF.

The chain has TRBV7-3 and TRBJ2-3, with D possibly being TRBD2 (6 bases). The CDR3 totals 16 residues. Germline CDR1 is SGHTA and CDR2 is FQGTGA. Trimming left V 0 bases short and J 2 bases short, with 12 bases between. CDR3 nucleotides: TGTGCCAGCAGCTTAACGTCTAGCGCTGTCACAGATACGCAGTATTTT. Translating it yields CASSLTSSAVTDTQYF.

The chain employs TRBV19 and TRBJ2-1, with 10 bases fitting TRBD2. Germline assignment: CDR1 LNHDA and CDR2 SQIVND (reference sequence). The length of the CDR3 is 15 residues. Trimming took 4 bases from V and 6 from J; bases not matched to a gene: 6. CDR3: CASSTRSGRGNEQFF. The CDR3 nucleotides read TGTGCCAGTAGTACGAGGAGCGGGAGGGGCAATGAGCAGTTCTTC.

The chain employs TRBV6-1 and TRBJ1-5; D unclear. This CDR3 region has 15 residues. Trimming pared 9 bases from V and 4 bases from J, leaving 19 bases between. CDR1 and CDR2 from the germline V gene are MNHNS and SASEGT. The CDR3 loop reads CASCGSHRNNQPQHF. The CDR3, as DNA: TGTGCCAGTTGTGGGTCTCACAGAAATAATCAGCCCCAGCATTTT.

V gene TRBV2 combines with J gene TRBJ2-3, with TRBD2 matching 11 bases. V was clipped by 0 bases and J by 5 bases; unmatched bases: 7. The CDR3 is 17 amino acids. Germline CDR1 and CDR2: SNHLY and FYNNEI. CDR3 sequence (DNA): TGTGCCAGCAGTGAAGCCTCGCTAGCGGGGGGAGGAGATACGCAGTATTTT. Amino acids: CASSEASLAGGGDTQYF.

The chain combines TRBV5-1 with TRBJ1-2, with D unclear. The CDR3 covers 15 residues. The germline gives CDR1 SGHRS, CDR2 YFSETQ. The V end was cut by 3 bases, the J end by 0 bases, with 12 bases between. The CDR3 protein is CASSSRVPANYGYTF. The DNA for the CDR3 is TGCGCCAGCAGCTCCCGGGTTCCAGCTAACTATGGCTACACCTTC.